This T cell receptor beta chain was found in a study of blood T cell repertoires in COVID-19. The repertoire was sequenced with immunoSEQ multiplex PCR; TCRdb's copy has only in-frame clones and lacks some. The sample carries approximately 340,000 clones, approximately 88% recorded once. This CDR3 contains 12 residues. CDR1 and CDR2 from the germline V gene are MGHDK and SYGVNS. The V and J ends lost 10 bases and 6 bases, in that order; junction bases with no gene match: 6. The rearrangement uses TRBV25-1 and TRBJ1-5; 7 positions agree with TRBD1. Sequences were obtained from peripheral blood. The source of this sequence is a young man with COVID-19, enrolled during active disease. The chain's CDR3 is CATQQGIQPQHF. The CDR3 DNA is TGTGCCACCCAACAGGGGATTCAGCCCCAGCATTTT. The variable domain in full, completed from reference TRBV25-1 and TRBJ1-5, reads EADIYQTPRYLVIGTGKKITLECSQTMGHDKMYWYQQDPGMELHLIHYSYGVNSTEKGDLSSESTVSRIRTEHFPLTLESARPSHTSQYLCATQQGIQPQHFGDGTRLSIL.